The 31 T cell receptor beta chains given below trace back to one sample, sequenced in a study of shared clonotypes between healthy human individuals. Measured with immunoSEQ multiplex PCR; TCRdb has only the in-frame clones, and not every one. There are more than 1.2 million clones in the sample; around 98.5% occur only once, and 0.36% lies in the top ten. Sequenced: naive CD4+ T cells sorted from blood. Specified subset: CD45RA+ positively selected. The receptors were gathered from a man aged 30 to 45 in good health.

The chain combines TRBV28 with TRBJ2-7; D possibly matches TRBD1 or TRBD2 (5 bases each). Germline V gene lookup returns CDR1 MDHEN and CDR2 SYDVKM. This CDR3 region has 20 residues. Trimming took 5 bases from V and 2 from J, leaving 31 bases between them. This CDR3 is CASSHWGPKVTGWGTYEQYF. In DNA, the CDR3 is TGTGCCAGCAGTCATTGGGGCCCGAAGGTTACGGGGTGGGGGACCTACGAGCAGTACTTC. The full variable domain, completed using reference TRBV28 and TRBJ2-7, is DVKVTQSSRYLVKRTGEKVFLECVQDMDHENMFWYRQDPGLGLRLIYFSYDVKMKEKGDIPEGYSVSREKKERFSLILESASTNQTSMYLCASSHWGPKVTGWGTYEQYFGPGTRLTVT.

The CDR3 sequence: CASSSVRRSSYTF. The CDR3 DNA reads TGTGCCAGCAGTTCGGTACGGCGCTCAAGCTACACCTTC. This sequence joins TRBV5-6 and TRBJ1-2; D is unresolved. The CDR3 loop spans 13 amino acids. Germline CDR1 and CDR2: SGHDT and YYEEEE. With 5 bases removed from V and 9 bases from J, the gap between germline ends came to 17 bases.

The chain links TRBV5-1 to TRBJ2-1; 7 nucleotides line up with TRBD1. The CDR3 sequence is 16 residues long. V was pared by 0 bases and J by 6 bases, with 9 bases of the junction left unmatched. Germline assignment: CDR1 SGHRS and CDR2 YFSETQ. Written as DNA, the CDR3 is TGCGCCAGCAGCTTGGGGCCAAACAGGGGCCTCAATGAGCAGTTCTTC. Protein sequence: CASSLGPNRGLNEQFF.

The gene calls are TRBV19 and TRBJ1-2; D unresolved. Between the trimmed V and J ends, which lost 7 bases and 2 bases, there was a span of 17 bases. Germline values: CDR1 LNHDA, CDR2 SQIVND (reference sequence). This CDR3 comprises 15 residues. The DNA of the CDR3 is TGTGCCAGTAACAACAAAACCTCGACCAACTATGGCTACACCTTC. Residues: CASNNKTSTNYGYTF.

The chain recombines TRBV7-8 with TRBJ2-7; D gene unclear. The V gene's germline CDR1 is SGHVS and CDR2 FQNEAQ. V was shortened by 1 base and J by 2 bases, with 15 bases between the two germline ends. The CDR3 runs 16 residues. As DNA, the CDR3 is TGTGCCAGCAGCTTAGTCATATCGGCGCGGACCTACGAGCAGTACTTC. Residues: CASSLVISARTYEQYF.

The chain carries TRBV7-2 and TRBJ2-4; D is undetermined. V dropped 2 bases and J dropped 8 bases, with 4 bases sitting between them. Germline loops: CDR1 SGHTA, CDR2 FQGNSA. The CDR3 is 11 residues long. DNA of the CDR3: TGTGCCAGCAGCTTAACAGACATTCAGTACTTC. The encoded protein is CASSLTDIQYF.

V and J are TRBV19 and TRBJ1-4; D gene ambiguous. This CDR3 has 14 amino acids. V lost 5 bases and J 6 bases, leaving 13 bases between the germline ends. In germline, CDR1 is LNHDA, CDR2 SQIVND (reference sequence). DNA for the CDR3: TGTGCCAGTAGTTTCGCGATCGAGGATGAAAAACTGTTTTTT. This codes for CASSFAIEDEKLFF.

The chain combines TRBV5-6 with TRBJ1-6; 7 bases line up with TRBD1. V lost 1 base, J lost 3 bases, and 7 bases stayed unmatched. The germline V gene has CDR1 SGHDT and CDR2 YYEEEE. The CDR3 spans 17 residues. The DNA for the CDR3 is TGTGCCAGCAGCTTGTGGACAGGCGATGGCTATAATTCACCCCTCCACTTT. Translation: CASSLWTGDGYNSPLHF.

This clone appeared once. The CDR3 is CASSVGPGPASYEQYF. In nucleotides, the CDR3 is TGTGCCAGCAGCGTAGGGCCGGGGCCGGCCTCCTACGAGCAGTACTTC. This sequence joins TRBV9 and TRBJ2-7; perhaps D is TRBD1 or TRBD2 (5 bases each). This CDR3 has 16 amino acids. Germline loops: CDR1 SGDLS, CDR2 YYNGEE. V was trimmed by 0 bases and J by 0 bases, leaving 13 bases between them.

The table lists this clone with a count of one. The CDR3 DNA reads as TGTGCCAGCAGTTCCGGGACAGCCAACACCGGGGAGCTGTTTTTT. It specifies CASSSGTANTGELFF. The chain carries TRBV6-1 and TRBJ2-2; TRBD1 matches 7 bases. J lost 2 bases, V lost 5 bases, and 5 bases had no gene match. This CDR3 has 15 residues. Germline CDR1 MNHNS, CDR2 SASEGT.

The chain carries TRBV11-3 and TRBJ2-7, with TRBD2 identical over 7 bases. The CDR3 has 13 amino acids. The V and J ends lost 5 bases and 2 bases, in that order; junction bases with no gene match: 3. CDR1 and CDR2 (germline): SGHNT, YENEEA. The CDR3 DNA follows: TGTGCCAGCAGCCTCGGACTAGCCTACGAGCAGTACTTC. Residues: CASSLGLAYEQYF. The variable domain in full, with the rest retrieved from reference TRBV11-3 and TRBJ2-7, is EAGVVQSPRYKIIEKKQPVAFWCNPISGHNTLYWYLQNLGQGPELLIRYENEEAVDDSQLPKDRFSAERLKGVDSTLKIQPAELGDSAVYLCASSLGLAYEQYFGPGTRLTVT.

V gene TRBV11-2 combines with J gene TRBJ2-4; D call uncertain. Trimming removed 5 bases at V and 0 bases at J, with 8 bases between. Germline V CDR1 and CDR2: SGHAT, FQNNGV. The CDR3 spans 14 residues. The CDR3 coding sequence is TGTGCCAGCAGCAGGCGTACAGCCAAAAACATTCAGTACTTC. This encodes CASSRRTAKNIQYF. Filled out from reference TRBV11-2 and TRBJ2-4, the complete variable domain reads EAGVAQSPRYKIIEKRQSVAFWCNPISGHATLYWYQQILGQGPKLLIQFQNNGVVDDSQLPKDRFSAERLKGVDSTLKIQPAKLEDSAVYLCASSRRTAKNIQYFGAGTRLSVL.

As regards this clone: The sample holds other DNA sequences that translate to the same CDR3. This chain connects TRBV9 to TRBJ2-3; no firm D call. The CDR3 extends over 13 amino acids. Germline assignment: CDR1 SGDLS and CDR2 YYNGEE. V gave up 0 bases and J gave up 3 bases, with 5 bases separating them. DNA for the CDR3: TGTGCCAGCAGCGTAGGGCCAACAGATACGCAGTATTTT. Protein product: CASSVGPTDTQYF.

The chain joins TRBV7-2 to TRBJ2-6, with D maybe TRBD1 (6 bases). V was clipped by 1 base and J by 2 bases, with 15 bases between them. CDR3 length equals 18 residues. Germline assignment: CDR1 SGHTA and CDR2 FQGNSA. In nucleotides, the CDR3 is TGTGCCAGCAGCTTAGGGACAGCCTCTCGAGCTGGGGCCAACGTCCTGACTTTC. This gives the protein CASSLGTASRAGANVLTF. Together with reference TRBV7-2 and TRBJ2-6, the CDR3 gives the full variable domain: GAGVSQSPSNKVTEKGKDVELRCDPISGHTALYWYRQSLGQGLEFLIYFQGNSAPDKSGLPSDRFSAERTGGSVSTLTIQRTQQEDSAVYLCASSLGTASRAGANVLTFGAGSRLTVL.

This clone has just one count. This chain connects TRBV9 to TRBJ2-7; TRBD1 aligns across 7 bases. The germline gives CDR1 SGDLS, CDR2 YYNGEE. The V segment lost 4 bases and the J segment 3 bases; nucleotides outside the gene matches: 10. CDR3 length: 15 residues. The CDR3, as DNA: TGTGCCAGCAGCACTAGGACAGGATCTAACTACGAGCAGTACTTC. Translating gives CASSTRTGSNYEQYF. Full variable domain (rest looked up from reference TRBV9 and TRBJ2-7): DSGVTQTPKHLITATGQRVTLRCSPRSGDLSVYWYQQSLDQGLQFLIQYYNGEERAKGNILERFSAQQFPDLHSELNLSSLELGDSALYFCASSTRTGSNYEQYFGPGTRLTVT.

J is TRBJ2-2 and V is TRBV5-1; 10 bases are a match to TRBD2. The ends lost 0 bases at V and 6 bases at J; junction bases unmatched: 5. CDR3 length equals 16 residues. Per the germline V gene, CDR1 is SGHRS and CDR2 is YFSETQ. The CDR3 protein is CASSLVGLAGAGELFF. CDR3 nucleotides: TGCGCCAGCAGCTTGGTAGGCCTAGCGGGAGCCGGGGAGCTGTTTTTT.

CDR3 sequence reads: CASSLGVPLPYEQYF. The CDR3 DNA reads TGTGCCAGCAGCTTAGGGGTTCCACTCCCCTACGAGCAGTACTTC. The rearrangement uses TRBV7-8 and TRBJ2-7; no clear D. V dropped 1 base and J dropped 2 bases, with 12 bases sitting between them. The CDR3 sequence is 15 residues long. From germline, CDR1 is SGHVS and CDR2 FQNEAQ.

The V gene is TRBV2, the J gene TRBJ1-4; D gene unclear. The CDR3 runs 13 residues. Trimming shortened V by 7 bases and J by 3 bases, and 9 bases separated the two germline ends. Germline CDR1 is SNHLY and CDR2 is FYNNEI. Here the CDR3 DNA reads TGTGCCAGCACGAGGAGATCTAATGAAAAACTGTTTTTT. It is translated as CASTRRSNEKLFF. The variable domain in full, with the rest retrieved from reference TRBV2 and TRBJ1-4, is EPEVTQTPSHQVTQMGQEVILRCVPISNHLYFYWYRQILGQKVEFLVSFYNNEISEKSEIFDDQFSVERPDGSNFTLKIRSTKLEDSAMYFCASTRRSNEKLFFGSGTQLSVL.

V and J are TRBV18 and TRBJ2-6; no definite D call. Germline V gene data show CDR1 as KGHSH and CDR2 as LQKENI. The CDR3 covers 17 residues. V lost 3 bases to trimming and J lost 1 base, with 13 bases between them. In DNA, the CDR3 is TGTGCCAGCTCACCCCCCCAGATAACTTCTGGGGCCAACGTCCTGACTTTC. Its protein is CASSPPQITSGANVLTF.

The chain uses TRBV11-2 and TRBJ2-1; TRBD2 matches at 7 bases. Unmatched junction bases numbered 4, after V lost 2 bases and J lost 6 bases. This CDR3 has 14 residues. In germline, CDR1 is SGHAT, CDR2 FQNNGV. CDR3 DNA: TGTGCCAGCAGCTTATTTCGGGGGGTCAATGAGCAGTTCTTC. It encodes CASSLFRGVNEQFF.

The chain's CDR3 is CSARVTSEQYF. The CDR3 nucleotides are TGCAGTGCTAGAGTGACCTCCGAGCAGTACTTC. The rearrangement uses TRBV20-1 and TRBJ2-7; no clear D gene. V was pared by 1 base and J by 6 bases, with 7 bases between. This CDR3 contains 11 residues. Germline V gene data show CDR1 as DFQATT and CDR2 as SNEGSKA (reference sequence).

The V call is TRBV7-2, the J call TRBJ2-5; 10 bases are shared with TRBD1. The CDR3 covers 17 residues. J gave up 0 bases and V 5 bases, and 9 bases lay outside the gene matches. The germline gives CDR1 SGHTA, CDR2 FQGNSA. The CDR3 sequence: CASSPDRGAPNQETQYF. The CDR3 DNA is TGTGCCAGCAGCCCGGACAGGGGGGCCCCAAACCAAGAGACCCAGTACTTC.

This chain connects TRBV29-1 to TRBJ2-3; TRBD2 matches at 13 bases. The CDR3 runs to 15 residues. The ends lost 4 bases at V and 5 bases at J; junction bases unmatched: 6. Germline V CDR1 and CDR2: SQVTM, ANQGSEA. The CDR3 bases are TGCAGCGTTGGAACTAGCGGGAGGGTCCGAGATACGCAGTATTTT. Amino acid sequence: CSVGTSGRVRDTQYF.

CDR3 protein: CASSLALTGQTEAFF. For the CDR3, the DNA is TGCGCCAGCAGCTTGGCCTTGACAGGGCAGACTGAAGCTTTCTTT. V usage is TRBV5-1 and J usage is TRBJ1-1, with 7 bases fitting TRBD1. CDR3 length: 15 amino acids. V gave up 0 bases and J gave up 5 bases; unmatched junction bases: 7. CDR1 SGHRS and CDR2 YFSETQ come from the germline V gene.

The rearrangement joins TRBV2 to TRBJ1-5, with no clear D. Per germline, CDR1 SNHLY and CDR2 FYNNEI. The CDR3 is 12 amino acids. Between the trimmed V and J ends, which lost 7 bases and 0 bases, there was a span of 4 bases. The CDR3 spells CASKISNQPQHF. In DNA, the CDR3 is TGTGCCAGCAAGATTAGCAATCAGCCCCAGCATTTT. Supplemented by reference TRBV2 and TRBJ1-5, the full variable domain reads EPEVTQTPSHQVTQMGQEVILRCVPISNHLYFYWYRQILGQKVEFLVSFYNNEISEKSEIFDDQFSVERPDGSNFTLKIRSTKLEDSAMYFCASKISNQPQHFGDGTRLSIL.

The chain couples TRBV18 to TRBJ2-7; 7 positions agree with TRBD1. The CDR3 has 15 residues. J was trimmed by 3 bases and V by 3 bases; bases with no gene match: 8. Germline V gene data show CDR1 as KGHSH and CDR2 as LQKENI. Written as DNA, the CDR3 is TGTGCCAGCTCACCGACCATGGGACAGCTCTACGAGCAGTACTTC. It encodes CASSPTMGQLYEQYF.

This chain connects TRBV25-1 to TRBJ2-3; tentative D call: TRBD1 (6 bases). V was trimmed by 1 base and J by 3 bases, leaving 8 bases between them. CDR3 length: 14 residues. From germline, CDR1 is MGHDK and CDR2 SYGVNS. The CDR3 here is CASSELGGTDTQYF. The CDR3 coding sequence is TGTGCCAGCAGTGAATTAGGGGGAACAGATACGCAGTATTTT.

As to this clone: The same CDR3 can be traced to other DNA sequences in this sample. The J gene is TRBJ2-7, the V gene TRBV7-9; D perhaps matches TRBD1 (5 bases). The germline V gene has CDR1 SEHNR and CDR2 FQNEAQ (reference sequence). The V and J ends lost 2 bases and 3 bases respectively, with 5 bases between them. The CDR3 extends over 12 amino acids. This chain's CDR3 is CASSLTGYEQYF. The CDR3 DNA reads TGTGCCAGCAGCTTAACAGGCTACGAGCAGTACTTC.

This chain joins TRBV11-2 and TRBJ2-2; unclear D gene. The CDR3 is made up of 17 amino acids. The V gene's germline CDR1 is SGHAT and CDR2 FQNNGV. Trimming stripped 2 bases from V and 1 base from J, with 14 bases between. CDR3 DNA: TGTGCCAGCAGCTTATTCGCCCGATCGGGGAACACCGGGGAGCTGTTTTTT. This sequence encodes CASSLFARSGNTGELFF. Full variable domain (missing parts from reference TRBV11-2 and TRBJ2-2): EAGVAQSPRYKIIEKRQSVAFWCNPISGHATLYWYQQILGQGPKLLIQFQNNGVVDDSQLPKDRFSAERLKGVDSTLKIQPAKLEDSAVYLCASSLFARSGNTGELFFGEGSRLTVL.

Notes on this clone: This sample also contains other DNA sequences that code for the same CDR3. This rearrangement joins TRBV11-3 to TRBJ2-1; 9 nucleotides agree with TRBD2. V was pared by 5 bases and J by 7 bases, with 9 bases of the junction left unmatched. The CDR3 covers 15 residues. Germline values: CDR1 SGHNT, CDR2 YENEEA. CDR3 in amino acids: CASSLGLAGVNEQFF. In DNA form, the CDR3 reads TGTGCCAGCAGCCTGGGTTTAGCGGGAGTAAATGAGCAGTTCTTC.

The chain employs TRBV7-2 and TRBJ2-7, with D unresolved. The CDR3 is 12 residues long. CDR1 is SGHTA and CDR2 is FQGNSA in the germline V gene. V dropped 5 bases and J dropped 4 bases, with 9 bases sitting between them. DNA for the CDR3: TGTGCCAGCAGCCCCAACCGGTACGAGCAGTACTTC. Protein: CASSPNRYEQYF.